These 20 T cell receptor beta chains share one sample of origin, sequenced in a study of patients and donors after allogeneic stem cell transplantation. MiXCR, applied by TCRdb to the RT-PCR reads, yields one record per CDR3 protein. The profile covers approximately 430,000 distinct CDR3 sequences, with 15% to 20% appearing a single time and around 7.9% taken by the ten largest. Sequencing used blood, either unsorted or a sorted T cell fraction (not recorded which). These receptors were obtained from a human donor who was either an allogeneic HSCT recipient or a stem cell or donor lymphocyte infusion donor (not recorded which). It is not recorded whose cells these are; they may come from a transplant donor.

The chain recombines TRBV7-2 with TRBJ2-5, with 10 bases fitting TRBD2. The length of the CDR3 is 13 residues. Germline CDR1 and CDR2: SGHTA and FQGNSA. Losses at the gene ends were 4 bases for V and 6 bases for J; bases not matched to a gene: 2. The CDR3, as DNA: TGTGCCAGCAGCTCTAGCGGGAGCAAGACCCAGTACTTC. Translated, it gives CASSSSGSKTQYF.

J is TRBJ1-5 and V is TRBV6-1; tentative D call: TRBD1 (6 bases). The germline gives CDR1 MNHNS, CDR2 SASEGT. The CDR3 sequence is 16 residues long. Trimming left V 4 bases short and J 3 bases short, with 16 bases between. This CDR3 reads CASSGGRGASNQPQHF. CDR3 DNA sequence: TGTGCCAGCAGTGGGGGGAGGGGGGCCTCCAATCAGCCCCAGCATTTT.

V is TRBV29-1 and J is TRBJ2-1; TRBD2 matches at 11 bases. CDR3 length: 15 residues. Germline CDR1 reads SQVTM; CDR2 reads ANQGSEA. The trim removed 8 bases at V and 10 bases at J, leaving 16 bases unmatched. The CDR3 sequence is CSFLPPSGRRDEQFF. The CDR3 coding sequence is TGCAGCTTTCTCCCTCCTAGCGGGAGGCGGGACGAGCAGTTCTTC.

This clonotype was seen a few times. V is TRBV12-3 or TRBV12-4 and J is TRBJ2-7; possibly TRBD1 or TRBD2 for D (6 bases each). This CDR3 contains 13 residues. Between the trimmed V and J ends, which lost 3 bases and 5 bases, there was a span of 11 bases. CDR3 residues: CASSFGGRNEQYF. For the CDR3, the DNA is TGTGCCAGCAGTTTTGGGGGGCGGAACGAGCAGTACTTC.

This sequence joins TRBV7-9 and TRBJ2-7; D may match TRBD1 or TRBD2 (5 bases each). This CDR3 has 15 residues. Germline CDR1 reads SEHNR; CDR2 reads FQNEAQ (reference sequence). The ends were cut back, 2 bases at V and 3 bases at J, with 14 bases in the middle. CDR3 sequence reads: CASSLRGQGRYEQYF. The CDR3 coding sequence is TGTGCCAGCAGCTTACGGGGCCAGGGACGCTACGAGCAGTACTTC.

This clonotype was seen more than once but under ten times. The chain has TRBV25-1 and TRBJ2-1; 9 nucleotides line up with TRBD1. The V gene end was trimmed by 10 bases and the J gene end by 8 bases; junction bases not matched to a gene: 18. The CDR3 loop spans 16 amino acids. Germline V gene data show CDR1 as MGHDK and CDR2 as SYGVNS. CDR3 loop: CATQRNAGQGWHEQFF. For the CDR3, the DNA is TGTGCCACGCAGCGTAATGCGGGACAGGGATGGCATGAGCAGTTCTTC.

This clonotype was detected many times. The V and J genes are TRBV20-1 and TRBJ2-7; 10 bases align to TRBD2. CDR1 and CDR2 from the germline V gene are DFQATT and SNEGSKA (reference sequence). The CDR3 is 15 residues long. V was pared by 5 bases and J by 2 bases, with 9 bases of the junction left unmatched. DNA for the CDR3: TGCAGTGCTCTAACCCTAGCGGGGGAGGCCTACGAGCAGTACTTC. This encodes CSALTLAGEAYEQYF.

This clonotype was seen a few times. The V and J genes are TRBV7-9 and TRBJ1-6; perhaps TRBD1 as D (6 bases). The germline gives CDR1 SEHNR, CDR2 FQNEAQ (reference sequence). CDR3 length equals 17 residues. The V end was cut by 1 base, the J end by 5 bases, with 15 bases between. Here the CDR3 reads CASSLVLDSQDNSPLHF. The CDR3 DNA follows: TGTGCCAGCAGCTTAGTTTTGGACAGTCAAGATAATTCACCCCTCCACTTT.

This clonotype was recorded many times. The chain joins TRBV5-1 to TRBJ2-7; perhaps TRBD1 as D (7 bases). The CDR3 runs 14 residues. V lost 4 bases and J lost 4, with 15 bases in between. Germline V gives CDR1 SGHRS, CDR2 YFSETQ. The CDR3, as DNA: TGCGCCAGCAGCCCCGGGGGACAGTATTACGAGCAGTACTTC. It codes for CASSPGGQYYEQYF.

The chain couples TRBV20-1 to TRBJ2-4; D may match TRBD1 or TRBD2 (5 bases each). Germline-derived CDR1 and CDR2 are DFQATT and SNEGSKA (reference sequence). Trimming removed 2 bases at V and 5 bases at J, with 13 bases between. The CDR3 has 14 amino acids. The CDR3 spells CSARIVGDQNIQYF. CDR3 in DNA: TGCAGTGCTAGAATCGTTGGGGACCAAAACATTCAGTACTTC.

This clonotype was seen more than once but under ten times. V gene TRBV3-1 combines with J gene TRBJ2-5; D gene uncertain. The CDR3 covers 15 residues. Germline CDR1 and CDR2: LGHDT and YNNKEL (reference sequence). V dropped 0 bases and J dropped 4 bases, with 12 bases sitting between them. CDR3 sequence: CASSQDRTTLETQYF. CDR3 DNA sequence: TGTGCCAGCAGCCAAGATAGAACGACCCTAGAGACCCAGTACTTC.

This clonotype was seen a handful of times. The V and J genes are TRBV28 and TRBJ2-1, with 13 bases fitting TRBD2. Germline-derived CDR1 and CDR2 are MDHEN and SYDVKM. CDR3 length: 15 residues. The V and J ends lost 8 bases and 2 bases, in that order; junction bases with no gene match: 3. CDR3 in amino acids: CASLLAGGTYNEQFF. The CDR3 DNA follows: TGTGCCAGCCTACTAGCGGGAGGGACCTACAATGAGCAGTTCTTC.

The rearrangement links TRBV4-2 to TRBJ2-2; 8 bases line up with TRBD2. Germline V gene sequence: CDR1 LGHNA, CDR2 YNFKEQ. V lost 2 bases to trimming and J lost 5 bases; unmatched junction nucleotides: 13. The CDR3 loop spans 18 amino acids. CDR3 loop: CASSQLAGLARKTGELFF. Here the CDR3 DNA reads TGTGCCAGCAGCCAATTAGCGGGGCTAGCCAGAAAAACCGGGGAGCTGTTTTTT.

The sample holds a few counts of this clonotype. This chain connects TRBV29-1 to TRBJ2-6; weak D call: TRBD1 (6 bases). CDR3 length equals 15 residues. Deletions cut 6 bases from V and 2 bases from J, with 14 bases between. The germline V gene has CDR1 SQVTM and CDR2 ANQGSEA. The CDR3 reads CSVPTGSPGANVLTF. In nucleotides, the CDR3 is TGCAGCGTCCCAACAGGGTCTCCTGGGGCCAACGTCCTGACTTTC. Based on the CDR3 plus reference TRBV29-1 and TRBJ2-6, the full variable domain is SAVISQKPSRDICQRGTSLTIQCQVDSQVTMMFWYRQQPGQSLTLIATANQGSEATYESGFVIDKFPISRPNLTFSTLTVSNMSPEDSSIYLCSVPTGSPGANVLTFGAGSRLTVL.

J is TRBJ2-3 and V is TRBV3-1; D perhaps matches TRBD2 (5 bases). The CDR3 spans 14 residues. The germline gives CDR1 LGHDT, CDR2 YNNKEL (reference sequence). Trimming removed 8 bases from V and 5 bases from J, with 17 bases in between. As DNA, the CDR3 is TGTGCCAGCTCCTCCCTGGCGGGCAAAGATACGCAGTATTTT. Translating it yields CASSSLAGKDTQYF.

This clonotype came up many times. CDR3 in amino acids: CASRPVGLYEQYF. For the CDR3, the DNA is TGTGCCAGCCGTCCCGTTGGACTCTACGAGCAGTACTTC. The chain joins TRBV12-3 or TRBV12-4 to TRBJ2-7; tentatively, D is TRBD2 (5 bases). Trimming pared 8 bases from V and 3 bases from J, leaving 14 bases between. This CDR3 contains 13 residues.

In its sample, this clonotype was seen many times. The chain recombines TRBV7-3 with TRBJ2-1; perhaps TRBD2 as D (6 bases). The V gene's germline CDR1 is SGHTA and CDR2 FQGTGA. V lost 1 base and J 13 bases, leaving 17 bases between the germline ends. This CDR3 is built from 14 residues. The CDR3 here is CASSLSPSAGLQFF. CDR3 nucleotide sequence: TGTGCCAGCAGCTTAAGCCCCTCGGCGGGGCTACAGTTCTTC. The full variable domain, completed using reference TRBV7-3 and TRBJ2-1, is GAGVSQTPSNKVTEKGKYVELRCDPISGHTALYWYRQSLGQGPEFLIYFQGTGAADDSGLPNDRFFAVRPEGSVSTLKIQRTERGDSAVYLCASSLSPSAGLQFFGPGTRLTVL.

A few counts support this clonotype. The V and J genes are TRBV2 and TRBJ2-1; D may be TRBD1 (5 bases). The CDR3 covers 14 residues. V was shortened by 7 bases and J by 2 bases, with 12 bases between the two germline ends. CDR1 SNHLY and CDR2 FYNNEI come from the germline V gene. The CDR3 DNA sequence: TGTGCCAGCACAGGGTTTGGAGCCTACAATGAGCAGTTCTTC. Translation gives CASTGFGAYNEQFF.

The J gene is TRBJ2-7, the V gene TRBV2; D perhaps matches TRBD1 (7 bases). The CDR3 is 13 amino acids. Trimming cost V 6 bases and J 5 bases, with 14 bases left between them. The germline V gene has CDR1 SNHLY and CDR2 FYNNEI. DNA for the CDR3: TGTGCCAGCAGCCTGACAGGGAGGAACGAGCAGTACTTC. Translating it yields CASSLTGRNEQYF.

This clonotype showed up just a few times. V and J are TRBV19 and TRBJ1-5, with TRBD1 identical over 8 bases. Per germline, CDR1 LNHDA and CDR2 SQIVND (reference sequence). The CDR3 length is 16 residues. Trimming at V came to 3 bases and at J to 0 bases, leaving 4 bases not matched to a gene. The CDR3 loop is CASSIWTGSSNQPQHF. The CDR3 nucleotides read TGTGCCAGTAGTATCTGGACAGGGTCTAGCAATCAGCCCCAGCATTTT. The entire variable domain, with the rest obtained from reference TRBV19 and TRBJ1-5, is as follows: DGGITQSPKYLFRKEGQNVTLSCEQNLNHDAMYWYRQDPGQGLRLIYYSQIVNDFQKGDIAEGYSVSREKKESFPLTVTSAQKNPTAFYLCASSIWTGSSNQPQHFGDGTRLSIL.